The 9 T cell receptor beta chains given below trace back to one sample, sequenced in a study of blood T cell repertoires in COVID-19. Libraries were prepared by immunoSEQ multiplex PCR; TCRdb keeps only in-frame clonotypes and omits some of them. The table includes tens of thousands of clones, roughly three quarters detected once. Material for sequencing was peripheral blood. The receptors derive from a man aged 65 to 79 with acute or convalescent COVID-19.

The rearrangement links TRBV2 to TRBJ1-6; 8 nucleotides agree with TRBD1. CDR3 size: 11 residues. V gave up 6 bases and J gave up 14 bases; unmatched junction bases: 3. Germline V gives CDR1 SNHLY, CDR2 FYNNEI. CDR3 in amino acids: CASRRDRSLHF. For the CDR3, the DNA is TGTGCCAGCAGAAGGGACAGGTCCCTCCACTTT.

The chain joins TRBV11-2 to TRBJ2-1; 12 bases match TRBD1. The CDR3 is 17 amino acids. V gave up 5 bases and J gave up 5 bases; unmatched junction bases: 10. Germline loops: CDR1 SGHAT, CDR2 FQNNGV. CDR3: CASSESPGQGANNEQFF. The CDR3 DNA follows: TGTGCCAGCAGCGAGTCCCCGGGACAGGGGGCCAACAATGAGCAGTTCTTC.

J is TRBJ2-5 and V is TRBV5-6; D call uncertain. The CDR3 sequence is 14 residues long. Looked up from germline, CDR1 is SGHDT and CDR2 is YYEEEE. Trimming took 4 bases from V and 5 from J, leaving 15 bases between them. The chain's CDR3 is CASSLGWAGETQYF. CDR3 nucleotides: TGTGCCAGCAGCCTTGGTTGGGCTGGGGAGACCCAGTACTTC. The complete variable domain, with remaining parts taken from reference TRBV5-6 and TRBJ2-5, reads DAGVTQSPTHLIKTRGQQVTLRCSPKSGHDTVSWYQQALGQGPQFIFQYYEEEERQRGNFPDRFSGHQFPNYSSELNVNALLLGDSALYLCASSLGWAGETQYFGPGTRLLVL.

The V gene is TRBV27, the J gene TRBJ2-2, with TRBD2 matching 10 bases. The CDR3 sequence is 15 residues long. V lost 9 bases and J lost 3; bases outside the gene matches: 7. Per germline, CDR1 MNHEY and CDR2 SMNVEV (reference sequence). The CDR3 is CASRGLAEYTGELFF. DNA for the CDR3: TGTGCCAGTAGAGGACTAGCGGAGTACACCGGGGAGCTGTTTTTT.

This clone showed up just a few times. The rearrangement links TRBV7-6 to TRBJ1-1, with D unclear. CDR1 is SGHVS and CDR2 is FNYEAQ in the germline V gene. Trimming removed 5 bases at V and 1 base at J, with 11 bases between. The CDR3 has 14 amino acids. CDR3 in DNA: TGTGCCAGCAGCAAGAAAACGGGGAACACTGAAGCTTTCTTT. Translation: CASSKKTGNTEAFF.

The V and J genes are TRBV6-6 and TRBJ1-5; maybe TRBD1 (5 bases). V dropped 6 bases and J dropped 1 base, with 16 bases sitting between them. The CDR3 sequence is 16 residues long. The germline V gene encodes CDR1 MNHNY and CDR2 SVGAGI (reference sequence). CDR3 sequence reads: CASRSKGLGSNQPQHF. The CDR3 DNA reads TGTGCCAGCAGGTCTAAGGGGTTGGGCAGCAATCAGCCCCAGCATTTT.

A word on this clone: Other nucleotide sequences in the sample specify the same CDR3. The chain recombines TRBV7-2 with TRBJ1-5, with D unclear. Trimming pared 1 base from V and 6 bases from J, leaving 7 bases between. The CDR3 is made up of 13 amino acids. Per germline, CDR1 SGHTA and CDR2 FQGNSA. CDR3 nucleotide sequence: TGTGCCAGCAGCTTAGAAGCGGGTCAGCCCCAGCATTTT. This translates into CASSLEAGQPQHF.

This chain uses TRBV11-2 with TRBJ1-6; the match to TRBD1 covers 9 bases. The CDR3 consists of 16 residues. V gave up 4 bases and J gave up 9 bases; unmatched junction bases: 10. Germline values: CDR1 SGHAT, CDR2 FQNNGV. The CDR3: CASSSQKGQGLSPLHF. The DNA of the CDR3 is TGTGCCAGCAGCTCCCAGAAGGGACAGGGTCTTTCACCCCTCCACTTT.

The V and J genes are TRBV6-1 and TRBJ1-1; no definite D call. Germline CDR1 and CDR2: MNHNS and SASEGT. With 0 bases removed from V and 2 bases from J, the gap between germline ends came to 10 bases. The CDR3 runs 15 residues. CDR3 DNA: TGTGCCAGCAGTGAAGCGGTAGGCGGCAACACTGAAGCTTTCTTT. Translation: CASSEAVGGNTEAFF.